This T cell receptor beta chain comes out of a study of response to subunit inactivated influenza vaccine. Overall study findings and caveats: There was a suggestion from the authors that each seasonal influenza vaccination recruits few new T cells.

TCRdb independently ran MiXCR on the RT-PCR reads; one entry per CDR3 protein. The sample carries about 650,000 distinct CDR3 sequences, 14% recorded once. Concerning this clonotype itself: Its antigen is as yet unknown.

CDR3 size: 15 residues. V lost 2 bases to trimming and J lost 1 base, with 10 bases between them. Looked up from germline, CDR1 is MDHEN and CDR2 is SYDVKM. The clonotype comes from a man aged 50-59 years who received an inactivated influenza vaccine. The chain uses TRBV28 and TRBJ2-3; possibly TRBD1 or TRBD2 for D (5 bases each). Sequencing was performed on PBMCs from blood, taken around 15 days before vaccination. The CDR3 DNA reads as TGTGCCAGCAGTTTAGGGGGATACGGCACAGATACGCAGTATTTT. It specifies CASSLGGYGTDTQYF.